This T cell receptor (beta chain) was profiled in a study of CD8 T cells in Susac syndrome. With random hexamers, roughly 0.45 to 1 ug RNA was reverse transcribed. Using its own MiXCR run on the immunoSEQ multiplex PCR reads, TCRdb lists one record per CDR3 protein. The table records more than 200,000 distinct CDR3 sequences, approximately 90% of them present only once. Negative isolation yielded CD8+ and CD4+ T cells; FACS enriched TEMRA cells. This CDR3 is 14 amino acids long. V lost 3 bases, J lost 1 base, and 9 bases lay in between. Sequencing used CD8+ T cells from PBMCs. This chain joins TRBV12-3 or TRBV12-4 and TRBJ2-5; D gene ambiguous. This clonotype originated in a human donor with multiple sclerosis. Here the CDR3 DNA reads TGTGCCAGCAGTTTCGTGGCGCTCCAAGAGACCCAGTACTTC. This sequence encodes CASSFVALQETQYF.